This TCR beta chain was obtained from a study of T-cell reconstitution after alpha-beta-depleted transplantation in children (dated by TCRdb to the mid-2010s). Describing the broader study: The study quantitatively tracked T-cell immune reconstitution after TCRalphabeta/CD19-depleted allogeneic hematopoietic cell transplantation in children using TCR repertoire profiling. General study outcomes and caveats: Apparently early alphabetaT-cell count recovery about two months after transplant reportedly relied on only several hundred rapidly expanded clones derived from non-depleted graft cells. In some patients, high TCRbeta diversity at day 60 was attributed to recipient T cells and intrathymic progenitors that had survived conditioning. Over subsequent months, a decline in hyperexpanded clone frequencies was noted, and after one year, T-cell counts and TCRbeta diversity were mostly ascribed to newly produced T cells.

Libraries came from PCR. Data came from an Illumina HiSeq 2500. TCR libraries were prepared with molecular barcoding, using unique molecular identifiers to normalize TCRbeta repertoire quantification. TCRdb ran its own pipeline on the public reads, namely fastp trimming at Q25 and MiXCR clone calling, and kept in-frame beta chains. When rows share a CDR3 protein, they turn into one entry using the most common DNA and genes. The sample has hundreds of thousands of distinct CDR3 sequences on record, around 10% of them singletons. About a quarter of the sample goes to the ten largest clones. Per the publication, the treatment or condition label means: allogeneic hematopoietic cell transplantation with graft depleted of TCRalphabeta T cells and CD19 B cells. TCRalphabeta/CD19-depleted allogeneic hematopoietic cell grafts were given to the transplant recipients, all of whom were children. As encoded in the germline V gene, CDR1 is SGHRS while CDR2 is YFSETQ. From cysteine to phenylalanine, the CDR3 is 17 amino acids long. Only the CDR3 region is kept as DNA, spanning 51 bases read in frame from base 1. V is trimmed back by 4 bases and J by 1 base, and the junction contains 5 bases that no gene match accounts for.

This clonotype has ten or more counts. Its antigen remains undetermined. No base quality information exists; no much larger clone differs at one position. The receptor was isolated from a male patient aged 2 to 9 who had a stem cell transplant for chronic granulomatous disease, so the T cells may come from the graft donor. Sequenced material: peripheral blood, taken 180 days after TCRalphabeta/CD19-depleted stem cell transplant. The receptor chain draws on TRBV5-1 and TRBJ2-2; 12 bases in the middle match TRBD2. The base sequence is TGCGCCAGCAGCCTCCTGACTAGCGGGGGGAACACCGGGGAGCTGTTTTTT. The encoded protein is CASSLLTSGGNTGELFF.